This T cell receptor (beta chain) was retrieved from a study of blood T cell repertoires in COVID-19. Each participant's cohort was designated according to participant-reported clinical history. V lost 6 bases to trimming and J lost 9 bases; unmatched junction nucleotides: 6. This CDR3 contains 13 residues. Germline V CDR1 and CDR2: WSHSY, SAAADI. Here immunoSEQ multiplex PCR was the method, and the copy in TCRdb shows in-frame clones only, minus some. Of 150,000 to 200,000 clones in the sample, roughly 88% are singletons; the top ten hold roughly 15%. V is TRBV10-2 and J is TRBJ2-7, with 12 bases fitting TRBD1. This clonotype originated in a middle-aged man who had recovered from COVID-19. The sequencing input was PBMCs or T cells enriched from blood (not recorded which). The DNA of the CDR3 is TGCGCCAGCAGCGCGGGACAGGGGGCCGGGCAGTACTTC. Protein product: CASSAGQGAGQYF.